This is a list of T cell receptor beta chains from one sample in a study of T cell changes during pregnancy in multiple sclerosis. The assay was immunoSEQ multiplex PCR, and TCRdb's table has in-frame clones only and misses some. This sample has more than 80,000 clones, with 92% found just once. Sample: peripheral blood, taken in the first trimester of pregnancy. Every receptor here comes from a female donor with multiple sclerosis, enrolled in a pregnancy study. The CDR3 runs from the conserved cysteine through the conserved F or W. D genes are given only for firm matches. Part of the rows lack a size; the others show once, few, many or a class for expanded clones.

V gene	clone size	J gene	D gene	CDR3 protein	CDR3 DNA
TRBV5-1	NA	TRBJ2-1	TRBD2	CASSSNPSGGSYNEQFF	TGCGCCAGCAGCTCCAACCCTTCGGGGGGCTCCTACAATGAGCAGTTCTTC
TRBV29-1	once	TRBJ2-1	TRBD2	CSVVGLIEDEQFF	TGCAGCGTTGTGGGACTAATCGAAGATGAGCAGTTCTTC
TRBV27	NA	TRBJ2-7	NA	CASSSRSYEQYF	TGTGCCAGCAGTTCCCGGTCCTACGAGCAGTACTTC
TRBV5-1	NA	TRBJ1-2	NA	CASSSPQGFNYGYTF	TGCGCCAGCAGCTCTCCACAGGGATTTAACTATGGCTACACCTTC
TRBV5-8	once	TRBJ2-7	TRBD2	CASSLGTSVGEQYF	TGTGCCAGCAGCTTGGGTACTAGCGTAGGCGAGCAGTACTTC
TRBV7-9	NA	TRBJ1-2	NA	CASSPLGYTF	TGTGCCAGCAGCCCGTTAGGCTACACCTTC
TRBV4-1	NA	TRBJ1-2	NA	CASSPPGHTYGYTF	TGCGCCAGCAGTCCACCGGGACACACCTATGGCTACACCTTC
TRBV9	NA	TRBJ2-1	NA	CASSVALTPSYNEQFF	TGTGCCAGCAGCGTAGCTTTGACACCAAGCTACAATGAGCAGTTCTTC
TRBV5-1	NA	TRBJ2-6	NA	CASSLALGANVLTF	TGCGCCAGCAGCTTGGCACTTGGGGCCAACGTCCTGACTTTC
TRBV29-1	NA	TRBJ2-1	NA	CSAGRNEQFF	TGCAGCGCTGGCCGTAATGAGCAGTTCTTC
TRBV5-1	NA	TRBJ1-4	TRBD1	CASSFQHRDSNEKLFF	TGCGCCAGCAGCTTCCAGCACCGGGACAGTAATGAAAAACTGTTTTTT
TRBV19	NA	TRBJ2-1	TRBD1	CASSTGGIGEQFF	TGTGCCAGTAGTACAGGGGGTATCGGTGAGCAGTTCTTC
TRBV7-9	NA	TRBJ2-7	TRBD2	CASSSRDYLSEQYF	TGTGCCAGCAGCAGCCGGGACTACCTCTCCGAGCAGTACTTC
TRBV5-1	NA	TRBJ2-1	NA	CASSYGNSYNEQFF	TGCGCCAGCAGCTACGGGAACTCCTACAATGAGCAGTTCTTC
TRBV19	NA	TRBJ1-1	NA	CASTWGVNTEAFF	TGTGCCAGTACCTGGGGGGTGAACACTGAAGCTTTCTTT
TRBV6-1	NA	TRBJ2-1	TRBD2	CATNTGTSGSEEQFF	TGTGCCACCAACACCGGGACTAGCGGGAGCGAGGAGCAGTTCTTC
TRBV25-1	NA	TRBJ1-1	TRBD1	CASSERTGERAFF	TGTGCCAGCAGTGAACGGACAGGGGAGCGAGCTTTCTTT
TRBV27	NA	TRBJ2-1	NA	CASSLPGNEQFF	TGTGCCAGCAGTTTACCGGGCAATGAGCAGTTCTTC
TRBV6-5	NA	TRBJ2-7	NA	CASSYSLSGSSYEQYF	TGTGCCAGCAGTTACTCGCTTAGCGGTAGCTCCTACGAGCAGTACTTC
TRBV4-2	NA	TRBJ2-7	TRBD2	CASSQDGRAVGLAVYEQYF	TGTGCCAGCAGCCAAGATGGGAGAGCCGTAGGACTAGCGGTCTACGAGCAGTACTTC
TRBV27	NA	TRBJ2-4	NA	CASSLRGNLAKNIQYF	TGTGCCAGCAGTTTACGGGGGAACCTAGCCAAAAACATTCAGTACTTC
TRBV30	NA	TRBJ2-3	TRBD2	CAWSYPSGNVAGSTDTQYF	TGTGCCTGGAGTTACCCTAGCGGGAATGTTGCGGGGAGCACAGATACGCAGTATTTT
TRBV19	NA	TRBJ1-1	TRBD1	CASSIQGAGTEAFF	TGTGCCAGTAGTATACAGGGGGCAGGTACTGAAGCTTTCTTT
TRBV5-1	NA	TRBJ2-5	NA	CASRTPTTEQYF	TGCGCCAGCAGGACCCCCACAACGGAGCAGTACTTC
TRBV6-4	NA	TRBJ1-1	NA	CASRYEDSLNTEAFF	TGTGCCAGCAGATATGAGGACAGCCTGAACACTGAAGCTTTCTTT
TRBV27	once	TRBJ2-7	TRBD2	CASSPTSGKQYF	TGTGCCAGCAGTCCGACTAGCGGCAAGCAGTACTTC
TRBV6-1	NA	TRBJ1-2	NA	CASSVSERSGYGYTF	TGTGCCAGCAGTGTCAGTGAGCGAAGCGGCTATGGCTACACCTTC
TRBV10-3	NA	TRBJ2-3	NA	CAISAREEDTQYF	TGTGCCATCAGTGCCAGGGAAGAAGATACGCAGTATTTT
TRBV5-1	NA	TRBJ2-6	TRBD2	CASSNLAGTLSGANVLTF	TGCGCCAGCAGCAATCTAGCGGGCACTCTCTCTGGGGCCAACGTCCTGACTTTC
TRBV19	NA	TRBJ1-1	NA	CASSLPRRNTEAFF	TGTGCCAGTAGCCTCCCGAGGAGGAACACTGAAGCTTTCTTT
TRBV27	NA	TRBJ2-7	TRBD1	CASSLWMGTGSSSGSYEQYF	TGTGCCAGCAGTTTATGGATGGGGACAGGGTCGTCGTCAGGATCCTACGAGCAGTACTTC
TRBV5-6	NA	TRBJ2-3	NA	CASSTGTSTDTQYF	TGTGCCAGCAGCACAGGCACTAGCACAGATACGCAGTATTTT
TRBV5-1	NA	TRBJ1-1	NA	CASSSIPGEGTEAFF	TGCGCCAGCAGCTCAATCCCAGGGGAGGGCACTGAAGCTTTCTTT
TRBV28	NA	TRBJ2-7	TRBD1	CASSFGTGTYEQYF	TGTGCCAGCAGTTTTGGGACAGGCACCTACGAGCAGTACTTC
TRBV2	NA	TRBJ1-2	NA	CASMGGVRGYTF	TGTGCCAGCATGGGCGGGGTCCGTGGCTACACCTTC